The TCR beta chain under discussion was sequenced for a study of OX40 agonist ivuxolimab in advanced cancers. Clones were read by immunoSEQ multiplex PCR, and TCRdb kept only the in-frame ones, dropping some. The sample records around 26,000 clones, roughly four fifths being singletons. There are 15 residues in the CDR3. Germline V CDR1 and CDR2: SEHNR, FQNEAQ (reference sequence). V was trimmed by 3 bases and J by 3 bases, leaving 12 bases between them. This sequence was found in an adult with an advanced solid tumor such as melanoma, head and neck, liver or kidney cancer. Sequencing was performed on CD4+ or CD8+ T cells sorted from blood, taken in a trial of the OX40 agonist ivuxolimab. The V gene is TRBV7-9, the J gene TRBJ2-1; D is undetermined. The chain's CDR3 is CASSLVGGYYNEQFF. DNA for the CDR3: TGTGCCAGCAGCTTGGTCGGCGGTTACTACAATGAGCAGTTCTTC.